The rows below give T cell receptor beta chains drawn from one sample of a study of blood T cell repertoires in COVID-19. Sequenced by immunoSEQ multiplex PCR; TCRdb stores in-frame clones only, minus some. The sample shows hundreds of thousands of clones, around 86% of them seen only once. The sample was peripheral blood. These TCRs come from a woman aged 25-40 years with active or convalescent COVID-19. Each CDR3 is given with its conserved first and last residue. The D gene is left open where the match is weak.

TRBD1	TRBV4-1	TRBJ1-4	16	CASSQDQGRGNEKLFF
.	TRBV7-2	TRBJ2-2	15	CASSLGLVPTGELFF
.	TRBV5-3	TRBJ1-5	17	CARSLAWFPTGMQPQHF
TRBD1	TRBV5-1	TRBJ1-2	15	CASSMGQTRADGYTF
.	TRBV15	TRBJ1-1	15	CATSREGGVYTEAFF
.	TRBV5-8	TRBJ2-2	15	CASSFGQANTGELFF
TRBD1	TRBV27	TRBJ1-6	15	CASSFLGTGGSPLHF
.	TRBV6-5	TRBJ2-2	15	CASSFGPGDTGELFF
.	TRBV6-5	TRBJ1-1	14	CASSTSTGRVEAFF
TRBD2	TRBV27	TRBJ2-1	16	CASRPAGTSAYNEQFF
.	TRBV6-4	TRBJ1-6	13	CASSVKSQGPLHF
.	TRBV29-1	TRBJ1-2	11	CSVSGIYGYTF
.	TRBV18	TRBJ1-3	14	CASSPDINGNTIYF
.	TRBV7-9	TRBJ1-2	12	CASSPGSRGYTF
TRBD1	TRBV3-1/TRBV3-2	TRBJ1-5	12	CASSQTGGTQHF
.	TRBV19	TRBJ1-3	14	CASRGRQGGDTIYF
.	TRBV30	TRBJ2-7	14	CAWSRTDKVGGQYF
.	TRBV19	TRBJ1-1	15	CASKRGGSRNTEAFF
.	TRBV2	TRBJ1-1	16	CASKREPDWPKTEAFF
TRBD1	TRBV5-8	TRBJ1-2	16	CASSLSGSEGAYGYTF
TRBD2	TRBV7-8	TRBJ2-3	17	CASSLQTSGRAGDTQYF
.	TRBV2	TRBJ2-7	12	CASSEKPNEQYF
.	TRBV10-3	TRBJ2-1	13	CAINDRSYNEQFF
.	TRBV10-3	TRBJ1-2	14	CAIRGGVTNYGYTF
.	TRBV27	TRBJ1-6	16	CASSFTQGGFNSPLHF
.	TRBV6-4	TRBJ1-4	12	CASPTGGHFLFF
.	TRBV11-2	TRBJ2-1	13	CASSLDRSDEQFF
TRBD2	TRBV4-2	TRBJ2-7	17	CASSQVPGTSGTYEQYF
.	TRBV12-3/TRBV12-4	TRBJ2-5	13	CASSGAGMETQYF
.	TRBV30	TRBJ2-7	13	CAWSVLPIYEQYF
TRBD1	TRBV7-6	TRBJ2-7	14	CASSSQTGVYEQYF
.	TRBV18	TRBJ2-3	15	CASSPLRSSGDTQYF
TRBD1	TRBV5-5	TRBJ1-4	14	CASSFTGGNEKLFF
TRBD1	TRBV19	TRBJ1-5	16	CASSMGTGRDNQPQHF
TRBD1	TRBV7-6	TRBJ1-4	16	CASSLAVTGLNEKLFF
TRBD2	TRBV5-1	TRBJ2-3	17	CASSLDSGRAWTDTQYF
TRBD2	TRBV5-1	TRBJ2-1	16	CASSSGTSGRQHEQFF
.	TRBV25-1	TRBJ2-3	15	CASSEYGRGTDTQYF
.	TRBV15	TRBJ2-6	18	CATSGDRLGTSGANVLTF
TRBD1	TRBV19	TRBJ1-2	13	CASSMMTGDGYTF
.	TRBV15	TRBJ2-1	13	CATSSARANEQFF
TRBD2	TRBV6-1	TRBJ2-2	17	CASSGRGTKRNTGELFF
.	TRBV2	TRBJ1-1	17	CASSLGRDTLIGTEAFF
TRBD1	TRBV29-1	TRBJ1-3	15	CSVCGQDEPGNTIYF
.	TRBV7-9	TRBJ1-2	16	CASSPTQETKNYGYTF
.	TRBV5-1	TRBJ2-7	12	CASSLQGYEQYF
.	TRBV19	TRBJ2-3	15	CASSIEQGSPDTQYF
.	TRBV2	TRBJ2-1	13	CASSDLSGLEQFF
TRBD1	TRBV29-1	TRBJ1-1	14	CSVELEGAGTEAFF
TRBD1	TRBV4-1	TRBJ1-2	16	CASSQDRDRVVYGYTF
.	TRBV6-5	TRBJ2-5	15	CAKEGEGEGRETQYF
.	TRBV30	TRBJ1-4	14	CAWTGGEANEKLFF
.	TRBV7-9	TRBJ1-5	16	CASSPTTVSSNQPQHF
TRBD2	TRBV19	TRBJ2-5	14	CASNLAGGPETQYF
TRBD1	TRBV3-1/TRBV3-2	TRBJ2-5	14	CASSPRTGKETQYF
.	TRBV11-2	TRBJ2-7	11	CASSFNYEQYF
.	TRBV2	TRBJ2-3	14	CASLLFLSGVPQYF